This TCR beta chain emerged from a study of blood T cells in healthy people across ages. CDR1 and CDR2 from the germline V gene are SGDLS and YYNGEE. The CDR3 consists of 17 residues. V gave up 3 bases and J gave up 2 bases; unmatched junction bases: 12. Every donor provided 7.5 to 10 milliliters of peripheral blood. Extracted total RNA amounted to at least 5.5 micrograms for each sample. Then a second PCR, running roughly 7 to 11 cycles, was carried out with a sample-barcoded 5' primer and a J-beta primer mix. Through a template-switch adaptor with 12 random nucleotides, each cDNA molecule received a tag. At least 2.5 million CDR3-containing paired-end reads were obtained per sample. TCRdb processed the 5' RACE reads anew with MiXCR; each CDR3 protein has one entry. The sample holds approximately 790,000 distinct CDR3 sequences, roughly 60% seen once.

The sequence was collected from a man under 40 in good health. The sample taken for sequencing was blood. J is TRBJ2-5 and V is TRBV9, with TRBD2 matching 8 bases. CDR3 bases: TGTGCCAGCAGCGGAGCCCAAGGCGGGGGGCGACAAGAGACCCAGTACTTC. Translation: CASSGAQGGGRQETQYF.